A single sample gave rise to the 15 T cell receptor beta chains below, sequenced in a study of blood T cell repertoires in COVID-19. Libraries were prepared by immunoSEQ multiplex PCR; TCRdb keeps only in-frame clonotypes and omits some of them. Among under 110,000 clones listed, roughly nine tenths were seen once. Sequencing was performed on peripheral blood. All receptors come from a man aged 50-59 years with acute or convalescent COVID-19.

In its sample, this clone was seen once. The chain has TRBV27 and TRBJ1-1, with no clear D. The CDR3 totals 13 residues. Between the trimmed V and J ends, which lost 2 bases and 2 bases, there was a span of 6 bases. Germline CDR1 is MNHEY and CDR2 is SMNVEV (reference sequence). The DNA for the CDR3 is TGTGCCAGCAGTTTAGGGAGTAACACTGAAGCTTTCTTT. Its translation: CASSLGSNTEAFF.

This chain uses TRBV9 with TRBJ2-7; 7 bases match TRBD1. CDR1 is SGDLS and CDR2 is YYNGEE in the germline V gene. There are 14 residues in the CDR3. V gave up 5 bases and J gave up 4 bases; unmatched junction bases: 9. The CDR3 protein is CASSGAGTDYEQYF. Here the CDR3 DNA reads TGTGCCAGCAGTGGGGCCGGGACAGATTACGAGCAGTACTTC.

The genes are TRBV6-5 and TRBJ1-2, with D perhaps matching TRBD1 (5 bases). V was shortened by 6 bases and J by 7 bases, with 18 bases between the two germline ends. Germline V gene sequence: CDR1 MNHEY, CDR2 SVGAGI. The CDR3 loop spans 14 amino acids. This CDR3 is CASSPTGPDSGYTF. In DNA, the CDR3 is TGTGCCAGCAGCCCAACCGGGCCAGACAGTGGCTACACCTTC.

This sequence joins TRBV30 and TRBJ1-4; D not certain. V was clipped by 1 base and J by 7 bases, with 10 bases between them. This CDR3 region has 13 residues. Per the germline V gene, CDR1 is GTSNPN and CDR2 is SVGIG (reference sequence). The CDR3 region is CAWSGLRGEKLFF. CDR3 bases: TGTGCCTGGAGTGGCCTACGAGGTGAAAAACTGTTTTTT.

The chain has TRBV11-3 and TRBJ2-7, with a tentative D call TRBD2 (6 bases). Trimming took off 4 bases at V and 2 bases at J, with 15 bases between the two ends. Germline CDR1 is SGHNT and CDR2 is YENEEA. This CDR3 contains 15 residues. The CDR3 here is CASSWSSGPAYEQYF. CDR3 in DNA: TGTGCCAGCAGCTGGAGTAGCGGTCCGGCCTACGAGCAGTACTTC.

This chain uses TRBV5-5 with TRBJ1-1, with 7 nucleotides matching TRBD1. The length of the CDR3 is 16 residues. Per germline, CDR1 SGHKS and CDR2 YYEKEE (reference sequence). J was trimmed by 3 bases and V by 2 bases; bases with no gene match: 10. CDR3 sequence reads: CASSFTGAAADTEAFF. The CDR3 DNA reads TGTGCCAGCAGCTTTACAGGGGCGGCAGCGGACACTGAAGCTTTCTTT. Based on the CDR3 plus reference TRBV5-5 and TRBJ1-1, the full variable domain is DAGVTQSPTHLIKTRGQQVTLRCSPISGHKSVSWYQQVLGQGPQFIFQYYEKEERGRGNFPDRFSARQFPNYSSELNVNALLLGDSALYLCASSFTGAAADTEAFFGQGTRLTVV.

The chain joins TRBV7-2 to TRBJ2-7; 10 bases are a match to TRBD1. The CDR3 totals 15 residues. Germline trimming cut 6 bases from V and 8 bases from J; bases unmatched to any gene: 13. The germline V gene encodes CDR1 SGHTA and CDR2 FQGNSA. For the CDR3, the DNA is TGTGCCAGCAGTCAAATTGACAGGGGGCTGTCCAAGCAGTACTTC. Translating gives CASSQIDRGLSKQYF.

The CDR3 loop reads CAWTPQGLGEQYF. In DNA form, the CDR3 reads TGTGCCTGGACTCCACAGGGGTTGGGCGAGCAGTACTTC. The chain has TRBV30 and TRBJ2-7, with 7 bases matching TRBD1. The length of the CDR3 is 13 residues. The V gene's germline CDR1 is GTSNPN and CDR2 SVGIG (reference sequence). Unmatched junction bases numbered 9, after V lost 4 bases and J lost 6 bases.

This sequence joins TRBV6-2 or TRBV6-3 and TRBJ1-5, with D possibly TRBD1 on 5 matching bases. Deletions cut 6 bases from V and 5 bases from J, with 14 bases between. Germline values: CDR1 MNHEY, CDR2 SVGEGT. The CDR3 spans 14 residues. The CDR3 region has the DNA TGTGCCAGCAGCCCCGACAGACCATATCAGCCCCAGCATTTT. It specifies CASSPDRPYQPQHF.

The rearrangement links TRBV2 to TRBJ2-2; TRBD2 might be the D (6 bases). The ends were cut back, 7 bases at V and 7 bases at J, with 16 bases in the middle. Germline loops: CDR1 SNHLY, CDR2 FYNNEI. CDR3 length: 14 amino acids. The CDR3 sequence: CASNGGADGGELFF. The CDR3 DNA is TGTGCCAGCAATGGAGGGGCAGACGGCGGGGAGCTGTTTTTT.

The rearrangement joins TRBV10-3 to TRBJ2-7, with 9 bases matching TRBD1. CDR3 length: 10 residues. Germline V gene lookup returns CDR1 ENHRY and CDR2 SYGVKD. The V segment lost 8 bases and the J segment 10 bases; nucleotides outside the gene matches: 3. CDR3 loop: CAIGDRVQYF. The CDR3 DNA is TGTGCCATCGGGGACAGGGTTCAGTACTTC.

CDR3 loop: CASRTRGGNQPQHF. The CDR3 nucleotides read TGTGCCAGTAGGACCCGGGGGGGCAATCAGCCCCAGCATTTT. The chain has TRBV19 and TRBJ1-5; possible D gene TRBD1, 5 bases. Deletions cut 6 bases from V and 2 bases from J, with 11 bases between. Germline-derived CDR1 and CDR2 are LNHDA and SQIVND (reference sequence). There are 14 residues in the CDR3.

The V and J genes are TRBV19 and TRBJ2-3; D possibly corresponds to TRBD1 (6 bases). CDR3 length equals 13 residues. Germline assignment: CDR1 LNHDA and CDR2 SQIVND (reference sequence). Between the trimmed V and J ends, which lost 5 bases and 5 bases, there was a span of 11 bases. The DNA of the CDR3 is TGTGCCAGTAGTTTTGGGGGCCAAGATACGCAGTATTTT. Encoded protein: CASSFGGQDTQYF.

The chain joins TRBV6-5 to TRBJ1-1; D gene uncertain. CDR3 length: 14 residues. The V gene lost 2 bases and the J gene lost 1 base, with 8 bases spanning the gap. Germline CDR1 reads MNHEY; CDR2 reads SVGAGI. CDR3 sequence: CASSYDEENTEAFF. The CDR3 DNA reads TGTGCCAGCAGTTACGATGAGGAGAACACTGAAGCTTTCTTT.

The CDR3 nucleotides read TGTGCCAGCAGCTTAGTAGAGACAGGGACATTTGAAGCTTTCTTT. Its protein product is CASSLVETGTFEAFF. V gene TRBV7-9 combines with J gene TRBJ1-1; TRBD1 agrees at 7 bases. Germline V gene data show CDR1 as SEHNR and CDR2 as FQNEAQ (reference sequence). The ends lost 1 base at V and 7 bases at J; junction bases unmatched: 9. The CDR3 is made up of 15 amino acids. Drawing the rest from reference TRBV7-9 and TRBJ1-1, the complete variable domain is DTGVSQNPRHKITKRGQNVTFRCDPISEHNRLYWYRQTLGQGPEFLTYFQNEAQLEKSRLLSDRFSAERPKGSFSTLEIQRTEQGDSAMYLCASSLVETGTFEAFFGQGTRLTVV.